A selection of T cell receptor beta chains follows, all from one sample in a study of blood T cell repertoires in COVID-19. Profiling relied on immunoSEQ multiplex PCR, and the TCRdb table lists in-frame clones only, not all of them. In the table there are roughly 190,000 clones, roughly four fifths of which are singletons. Sequenced sample: peripheral blood. Source of these receptors: a middle-aged woman with COVID-19, enrolled during active disease. Both conserved end residues are part of each CDR3. The D gene is left open where the match is weak. Some rows mark clone size as missing; the rest say once, few, many or name a class of expanded clone.

NA	TRBJ2-1	TRBV19	TRBD1	15	CASSIGTGTGNEQFF	TGTGCCAGTAGTATCGGGACAGGGACGGGCAATGAGCAGTTCTTC
NA	TRBJ1-2	TRBV7-2	TRBD1	12	CASDRDSYGYTF	TGTGCCAGCGACAGGGACTCCTATGGCTACACCTTC
NA	TRBJ1-2	TRBV30	TRBD1	14	CAWSVSTGVVRYTF	TGTGCCTGGAGTGTATCAACAGGGGTGGTTCGCTACACCTTC
NA	TRBJ1-4	TRBV5-1	NA	16	CASSLAPQGNNEKLFF	TGCGCCAGCAGCTTGGCACCACAGGGAAATAATGAAAAACTGTTTTTT
NA	TRBJ2-2	TRBV27	NA	14	CASSPDYYTGELFF	TGTGCCAGCAGTCCAGACTACTACACCGGGGAGCTGTTTTTT
NA	TRBJ2-3	TRBV30	NA	12	CAWMGRVDTQYF	TGTGCCTGGATGGGTCGGGTAGATACGCAGTATTTT
NA	TRBJ1-5	TRBV19	NA	18	CASSLGTPGRWSNQPQHF	TGTGCCAGTAGTCTAGGGACCCCCGGGAGGTGGAGCAATCAGCCCCAGCATTTT
NA	TRBJ2-2	TRBV6-5	NA	13	CASSMTQTGELFF	TGTGCCAGCAGTATGACACAGACCGGGGAGCTGTTTTTT
NA	TRBJ2-7	TRBV12-3/TRBV12-4	TRBD1	12	CASGTGASEQYF	TGTGCCAGCGGTACAGGGGCCTCCGAGCAGTACTTC
NA	TRBJ1-3	TRBV11-2	NA	13	CASSPDNRNTIYF	TGTGCCAGCAGTCCAGATAACAGAAACACCATATATTTT
NA	TRBJ2-3	TRBV5-1	TRBD1	14	CASSKTGGADTQYF	TGCGCCAGCAGTAAGACAGGGGGGGCAGATACGCAGTATTTT
NA	TRBJ1-2	TRBV6-5	TRBD1	15	CASSPGTGGNYGYTF	TGTGCCAGCAGTCCCGGGACAGGGGGGAACTATGGCTACACCTTC
NA	TRBJ2-3	TRBV27	TRBD2	19	CASIPPGAGTSGSTDTQYF	TGTGCCAGCATACCGCCCGGAGCGGGGACTAGCGGGAGCACAGATACGCAGTATTTT
few	TRBJ2-1	TRBV7-3	TRBD2	16	CASSFNPGGPQSEQFF	TGTGCCAGCAGCTTCAATCCGGGAGGGCCGCAAAGTGAGCAGTTCTTC
NA	TRBJ2-3	TRBV7-2	TRBD2	16	CASSLVGGGSTDTQYF	TGTGCCAGCAGCTTAGTCGGCGGGGGATCCACAGATACGCAGTATTTT
NA	TRBJ2-2	TRBV11-2	TRBD2	16	CASSLLKGGLAGELFF	TGTGCCAGCAGCCTCTTGAAGGGAGGGTTAGCCGGGGAGCTGTTTTTT
NA	TRBJ1-6	TRBV27	TRBD1	14	CASTRTGRNSPLHF	TGTGCCAGCACACGGACAGGGAGAAATTCACCCCTCCACTTT
NA	TRBJ1-2	TRBV5-4	NA	15	CASSSGTTGSYGYTF	TGTGCCAGCAGCTCTGGGACTACGGGCAGCTATGGCTACACCTTC
NA	TRBJ2-1	TRBV7-9	TRBD2	14	CASSDSGVGNEQFF	TGTGCCAGCAGCGATAGCGGGGTGGGAAATGAGCAGTTCTTC
NA	TRBJ2-2	TRBV5-4	TRBD2	17	CASSSGTSGRRGGELFF	TGTGCCAGCAGCTCCGGGACTAGCGGGAGAAGAGGCGGGGAGCTGTTTTTT